Presented here are 28 T cell receptor beta chains from one specimen sequenced in a study of blood T cell repertoires in COVID-19 (dated by TCRdb to 2019 to 2021). The library came from the immunoSEQ multiplex PCR assay. The table comes from immuneACCESS by way of TCRdb, which keeps in-frame sequences with V and J called. Part of the clones is missing from these tables; in studies checked, under half for an unresolved V gene and the rest for unknown reasons. The sample table records fewer than 350,000 clones; around 87% of these occur just once. Approximately 1.5% of the sample rests with the top ten. Source material: PBMCs or T cells enriched from blood (not recorded which). These receptors came from a woman between 18 and 29 years old with acute COVID-19.

This clone is a singleton in its sample. V is TRBV5-4 and J is TRBJ2-6; tentative D call: TRBD1 (5 bases). The CDR3 is 17 residues long. Germline V CDR1 and CDR2: SGHNT, YYREEE (reference sequence). The V and J ends lost 4 bases and 0 bases respectively, with 14 bases between them. The CDR3 loop is CASSPGAPLSGANVLTF. CDR3 nucleotide sequence: TGTGCCAGCAGCCCTGGGGCTCCTCTCTCTGGGGCCAACGTCCTGACTTTC. Based on the CDR3 plus reference TRBV5-4 and TRBJ2-6, the full variable domain is ETGVTQSPTHLIKTRGQQVTLRCSSQSGHNTVSWYQQALGQGPQFIFQYYREEENGRGNFPPRFSGLQFPNYSSELNVNALELDDSALYLCASSPGAPLSGANVLTFGAGSRLTVL.

This rearrangement joins TRBV28 to TRBJ2-5; D possibly corresponds to TRBD1 (5 bases). Germline CDR1 and CDR2: MDHEN and SYDVKM. This CDR3 is 13 amino acids long. Trimming removed 2 bases at V and 5 bases at J, with 9 bases between. The CDR3 bases are TGTGCCAGCAGTTTAAGGGGCAGGGAGACCCAGTACTTC. Residues: CASSLRGRETQYF.

This clone is a singleton in its sample. The J gene is TRBJ1-1, the V gene TRBV25-1; 7 bases line up with TRBD1. V trimming: 2 bases; J trimming: 3 bases; junction bases outside the gene matches: 6. The CDR3 extends over 15 amino acids. Germline V gene sequence: CDR1 MGHDK, CDR2 SYGVNS. For the CDR3, the DNA is TGTGCCAGCAGTGAACTAACAGGGGCACACACTGAAGCTTTCTTT. This gives the protein CASSELTGAHTEAFF. Full variable domain (missing parts from reference TRBV25-1 and TRBJ1-1): EADIYQTPRYLVIGTGKKITLECSQTMGHDKMYWYQQDPGMELHLIHYSYGVNSTEKGDLSSESTVSRIRTEHFPLTLESARPSHTSQYLCASSELTGAHTEAFFGQGTRLTVV.

The chain couples TRBV9 to TRBJ1-3; TRBD1 aligns across 7 bases. V trimming: 4 bases; J trimming: 4 bases; junction bases outside the gene matches: 11. Germline values: CDR1 SGDLS, CDR2 YYNGEE. The CDR3 is 16 residues long. The CDR3 loop is CASSPGTGTEGNTIYF. DNA for the CDR3: TGTGCCAGCAGCCCTGGAACCGGGACAGAAGGAAACACCATATATTTT.

J is TRBJ1-4 and V is TRBV10-1; D is unclear. This CDR3 region has 13 residues. The V end was cut by 5 bases, the J end by 7 bases, with 11 bases between. Germline lookup yields CDR1 WNHNN and CDR2 SYGVQD (reference sequence). The CDR3 here is CASSRGTGEKLFF. CDR3 DNA sequence: TGCGCCAGCAGTCGGGGAACGGGTGAAAAACTGTTTTTT.

The rearrangement joins TRBV6-5 to TRBJ2-7; 9 nucleotides align to TRBD1. The CDR3 has 15 residues. Per germline, CDR1 MNHEY and CDR2 SVGAGI. V shed 5 bases and J 4 bases; nucleotides not matched to a gene: 9. The CDR3: CASSTPGQGEYEQYF. The CDR3 region has the DNA TGTGCCAGCAGTACTCCGGGACAGGGTGAATACGAGCAGTACTTC.

This sequence joins TRBV30 and TRBJ1-3; a weak D match, TRBD1 (5 bases). The germline V gene has CDR1 GTSNPN and CDR2 SVGIG (reference sequence). CDR3 length equals 13 residues. V dropped 5 bases and J dropped 2 bases, with 10 bases sitting between them. DNA for the CDR3: TGTGCCTGGGACAGCAGTGCTGGAAACACCATATATTTT. Protein product: CAWDSSAGNTIYF.

In DNA form, the CDR3 reads TGTGCCAGCAGCTTAAGCCCGACAGCAGCTAAGAGCTACGAGCAGTACTTC. Translation: CASSLSPTAAKSYEQYF. The genes are TRBV7-9 and TRBJ2-7; D possibly corresponds to TRBD1 (5 bases). The V and J ends lost 2 bases and 3 bases respectively, with 20 bases between them. The length of the CDR3 is 17 residues. CDR1 is SEHNR and CDR2 is FQNEAQ in the germline V gene (reference sequence). Looking up the rest from reference TRBV7-9 and TRBJ2-7 gives the full variable domain: DTGVSQNPRHKITKRGQNVTFRCDPISEHNRLYWYRQTLGQGPEFLTYFQNEAQLEKSRLLSDRFSAERPKGSFSTLEIQRTEQGDSAMYLCASSLSPTAAKSYEQYFGPGTRLTVT.

Worth noting for this clone: The same CDR3 is also encoded by other DNA sequences in this sample. The chain joins TRBV30 to TRBJ2-5; D ambiguous. Germline V gives CDR1 GTSNPN, CDR2 SVGIG (reference sequence). The CDR3 has 11 amino acids. Trimming removed 0 bases from V and 5 bases from J, with 4 bases in between. The CDR3 loop is CAWSVYETQYF. The CDR3 DNA reads TGTGCCTGGAGTGTATATGAGACCCAGTACTTC.

This chain links TRBV9 with TRBJ2-2; 8 nucleotides agree with TRBD2. Germline-derived CDR1 and CDR2 are SGDLS and YYNGEE. The CDR3 consists of 16 residues. Unmatched junction bases numbered 7, after V lost 0 bases and J lost 6 bases. CDR3 residues: CASSVVYTSGPGELFF. CDR3 DNA sequence: TGTGCCAGCAGCGTAGTGTATACTAGCGGCCCCGGGGAGCTGTTTTTT.

The chain links TRBV18 to TRBJ1-4; D might be TRBD1 (5 bases). Germline V gene data show CDR1 as KGHSH and CDR2 as LQKENI. The V gene lost 6 bases and the J gene lost 7 bases, with 18 bases spanning the gap. The CDR3 consists of 15 residues. In DNA form, the CDR3 reads TGTGCCAGCTCGCCCCAGGGCTTCATCTCTGAAAAACTGTTTTTT. Protein product: CASSPQGFISEKLFF.

The chain has TRBV7-6 and TRBJ1-2; D possibly corresponds to TRBD1 (5 bases). CDR1 and CDR2 from the germline V gene are SGHVS and FNYEAQ. The CDR3 loop spans 17 amino acids. The V gene lost 2 bases and the J gene lost 2 bases, with 18 bases spanning the gap. Here the CDR3 DNA reads TGTGCCAGCAGCTTATCACAAGGGAGGGGAGTCAACTATGGCTACACCTTC. As protein: CASSLSQGRGVNYGYTF.

CDR3 in amino acids: CATSGGQNEQFF. The CDR3 bases are TGTGCCACCAGTGGTGGACAGAATGAGCAGTTCTTC. The genes are TRBV24-1 and TRBJ2-1; TRBD1 might be the D (6 bases). Germline CDR1 KGHDR, CDR2 SFDVKD. The CDR3 has 12 amino acids. V lost 5 bases and J 7 bases, leaving 8 bases between the germline ends.

The chain is built from TRBV19 and TRBJ1-5, with 8 nucleotides matching TRBD1. The CDR3 extends over 14 amino acids. The V gene's germline CDR1 is LNHDA and CDR2 SQIVND (reference sequence). The trim removed 7 bases at V and 2 bases at J, leaving 4 bases unmatched. The CDR3 loop is CASTGGEGNQPQHF. The CDR3 DNA sequence: TGTGCCAGTACAGGGGGCGAAGGCAATCAGCCCCAGCATTTT.

The chain uses TRBV5-6 and TRBJ1-5; weak D call: TRBD1 (6 bases). Germline CDR1 and CDR2: SGHDT and YYEEEE. Trimming took 3 bases from V and 6 from J, leaving 7 bases between them. The CDR3 covers 12 residues. CDR3 coding DNA: TGTGCCAGCAGCTCACAGGGTCAGCCCCAGCATTTT. It specifies CASSSQGQPQHF.

CDR3 amino acids: CASSGHTGGDDYGYTF. For the CDR3, the DNA is TGTGCCAGCAGTGGCCACACAGGGGGCGACGACTATGGCTACACCTTC. This rearrangement joins TRBV6-1 to TRBJ1-2, with 9 bases lining up with TRBD1. The CDR3 sequence is 16 residues long. V lost 4 bases to trimming and J lost 3 bases; unmatched junction nucleotides: 9. Germline-derived CDR1 and CDR2 are MNHNS and SASEGT.

The gene calls are TRBV11-3 and TRBJ2-5; D may be TRBD2 (6 bases). The CDR3 sequence is 14 residues long. CDR1 and CDR2 (germline): SGHNT, YENEEA. V was cut by 5 bases and J by 1 base, with 11 bases left in between. The CDR3 protein is CASSPNSGQETQYF. The CDR3 DNA sequence: TGTGCCAGCAGCCCCAATAGCGGCCAAGAGACCCAGTACTTC.

V usage is TRBV18 and J usage is TRBJ2-7; tentative D call: TRBD2 (6 bases). Per the germline V gene, CDR1 is KGHSH and CDR2 is LQKENI. V dropped 6 bases and J dropped 7 bases, with 13 bases sitting between them. CDR3 length: 12 amino acids. The CDR3 spells CASSTMGGEQYF. The CDR3 DNA reads TGTGCCAGCTCCACCATGGGGGGTGAGCAGTACTTC.

This rearrangement joins TRBV15 to TRBJ1-1, with no clear D. Germline V lookup: CDR1 LNHNV, CDR2 YYDKDF (reference sequence). V dropped 0 bases and J dropped 6 bases, with 14 bases sitting between them. This CDR3 has 15 amino acids. The CDR3 sequence: CATSRDRREAAEAFF. CDR3 DNA sequence: TGTGCCACCAGCAGAGACAGGCGGGAAGCCGCTGAAGCTTTCTTT.

The gene calls are TRBV10-3 and TRBJ2-7, with TRBD2 identical over 12 bases. Germline-derived CDR1 and CDR2 are ENHRY and SYGVKD. This CDR3 has 14 amino acids. The V segment lost 5 bases and the J segment 6 bases; nucleotides outside the gene matches: 5. The CDR3 DNA is TGTGCCATCAGTAAACTAGCGGGAGGAACCGAGCAGTACTTC. Protein: CAISKLAGGTEQYF.

The V gene is TRBV15, the J gene TRBJ1-2, with D possibly matching TRBD1 (5 bases). V lost 1 base to trimming and J lost 11 bases, with 14 bases between them. The CDR3 runs to 13 residues. Germline CDR1 reads LNHNV; CDR2 reads YYDKDF (reference sequence). The CDR3, as DNA: TGTGCCACCAGCAGAGGGAGACAGCAGGAGTACACCTTC. Its translation is CATSRGRQQEYTF.

The chain carries TRBV29-1 and TRBJ2-2; D gene uncertain. V was pared by 6 bases and J by 4 bases, with 18 bases between. The CDR3 is 15 amino acids. Germline V gene lookup returns CDR1 SQVTM and CDR2 ANQGSEA. In DNA, the CDR3 is TGCAGCGTCACCCATTCTGCACTAATCACCGGGGAGCTGTTTTTT. It translates to CSVTHSALITGELFF.

The rearrangement joins TRBV5-6 to TRBJ2-7; 7 bases are a match to TRBD1. Germline V gene data show CDR1 as SGHDT and CDR2 as YYEEEE. The CDR3 is made up of 13 amino acids. J gave up 4 bases and V 4 bases, and 5 bases lay outside the gene matches. CDR3 DNA: TGTGCCAGCAGCGAGGGACAGCGATACGAGCAGTACTTC. This translates into CASSEGQRYEQYF.

The gene calls are TRBV18 and TRBJ2-7, with TRBD1 identical over 8 bases. This CDR3 is built from 15 residues. Unmatched junction bases numbered 9, after V lost 4 bases and J lost 4 bases. From germline, CDR1 is KGHSH and CDR2 LQKENI. The chain's CDR3 is CASSLGQGSRYEQYF. The CDR3 region has the DNA TGTGCCAGCTCACTCGGACAGGGATCTCGTTACGAGCAGTACTTC.

The chain has TRBV5-8 and TRBJ1-6; no reliable D call. Trimming took off 3 bases at V and 0 bases at J, with 10 bases between the two ends. CDR3 length: 16 residues. Germline loops: CDR1 SGHTS, CDR2 YDEGEE. CDR3 residues: CASSSGWSSYNSPLHF. The CDR3 DNA follows: TGTGCCAGCAGCTCGGGGTGGAGCTCCTATAATTCACCCCTCCACTTT.

Details on this clone: At one end the junction does not follow the germline gene, possibly because of a read error. The CDR3 nucleotides are TGTGCCAGCTCACCACGTGAAGGGGACACCTATGAGCAGTACTTC. Translation gives CASSPREGDTYEQYF. The genes are TRBV18 and TRBJ2-7; D is possibly TRBD1 (6 bases). The CDR3 runs 15 residues. Germline V gene lookup returns CDR1 KGHSH and CDR2 LQKENI.

The chain joins TRBV27 to TRBJ1-5; D may be TRBD1 (5 bases). In germline, CDR1 is MNHEY, CDR2 SMNVEV (reference sequence). The CDR3 spans 15 residues. Trimming removed 3 bases at V and 6 bases at J, with 15 bases between. This CDR3 reads CASSFVSGRGQPQHF. Written as DNA, the CDR3 is TGTGCCAGCAGTTTTGTGTCAGGGAGGGGTCAGCCCCAGCATTTT.

The CDR3 bases are TGTGCCACCACCCGGACAGGGCCCCCCACATATAACACTGAAGCTTTCTTT. Amino acid sequence: CATTRTGPPTYNTEAFF. The V gene is TRBV15, the J gene TRBJ1-1; the match to TRBD1 covers 8 bases. Losses at the gene ends were 7 bases for V and 2 bases for J; bases not matched to a gene: 15. The CDR3 runs to 17 residues. CDR1 and CDR2 from the germline V gene are LNHNV and YYDKDF (reference sequence).